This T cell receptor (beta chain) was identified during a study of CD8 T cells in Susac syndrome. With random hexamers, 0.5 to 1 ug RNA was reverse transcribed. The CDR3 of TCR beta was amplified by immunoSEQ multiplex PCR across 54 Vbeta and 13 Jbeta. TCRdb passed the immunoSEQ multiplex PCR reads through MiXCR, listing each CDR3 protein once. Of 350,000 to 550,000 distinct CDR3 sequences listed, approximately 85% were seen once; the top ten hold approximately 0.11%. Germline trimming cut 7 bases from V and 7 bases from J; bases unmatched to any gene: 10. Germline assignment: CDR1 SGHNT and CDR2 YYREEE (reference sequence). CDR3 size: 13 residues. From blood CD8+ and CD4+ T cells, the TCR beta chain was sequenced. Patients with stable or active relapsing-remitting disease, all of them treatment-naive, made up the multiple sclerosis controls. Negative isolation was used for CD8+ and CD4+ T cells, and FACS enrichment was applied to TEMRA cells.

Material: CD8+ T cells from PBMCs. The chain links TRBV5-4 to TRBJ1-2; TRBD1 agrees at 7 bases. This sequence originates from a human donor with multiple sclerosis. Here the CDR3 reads CASAGQSARGYTF. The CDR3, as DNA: TGTGCCAGCGCGGGACAGTCCGCCCGTGGCTACACCTTC.